Presented here are 14 T cell receptor beta chains from one specimen sequenced in a study of T cell repertoires in cytomegalovirus infection. These receptors are not linked to any known antigen. TCRdb re-called the reads through MiXCR, storing one row per CDR3 protein. The profile shows fewer than 950,000 distinct CDR3 sequences, less than 35% of them singletons. This specimen was cultured CD8+ T cells from PBMCs, taken from culture after CMV antigen stimulation. The source of these receptors is a human donor in good health (CMV status not recorded). Some clones in this sample may be carry-over from other donors' samples.

This clonotype was detected a few times. The rearrangement joins TRBV6-6 to TRBJ2-2, with 7 positions matching TRBD2. The CDR3 contains 15 residues. V shed 11 bases and J 0 bases; nucleotides not matched to a gene: 9. The germline CDR1 and CDR2 sequences are MNHNY and SVGAGI (reference sequence). The chain's CDR3 is CAGGGPDANTGELFF. CDR3 bases: TGTGCCGGGGGGGGTCCCGACGCGAACACCGGGGAGCTGTTTTTT.

As to this clonotype: A much bigger clone sits one base away, suggesting this may be a read error. The genes are TRBV6-1 and TRBJ1-5; 7 nucleotides agree with TRBD1. Germline trimming cut 7 bases from V and 3 bases from J; bases unmatched to any gene: 6. The CDR3 covers 14 residues. Germline V gives CDR1 MNHNS, CDR2 SASEGT. CDR3 loop: CASIGQADNQPQHF. For the CDR3, the DNA is TGTGCCAGCATCGGACAGGCGGACAATCAGCCCCAGCATTTT.

The chain is built from TRBV7-6 and TRBJ2-2; D tentatively reads TRBD1 or TRBD2 (5 bases each). Trimming stripped 1 base from V and 0 bases from J, with 9 bases between. Germline-derived CDR1 and CDR2 are SGHVS and FNYEAQ. CDR3 length: 16 residues. CDR3 DNA sequence: TGTGCCAGCAGCTTAGGGGACGGAGCGAACACCGGGGAGCTGTTTTTT. This codes for CASSLGDGANTGELFF.

This clonotype was detected only a few times. V usage is TRBV6-6 and J usage is TRBJ2-5; 10 positions agree with TRBD1. V trimming: 6 bases; J trimming: 4 bases; junction bases outside the gene matches: 8. This CDR3 comprises 15 residues. From germline, CDR1 is MNHNY and CDR2 SVGAGI (reference sequence). CDR3 DNA: TGTGCCAGCAGGACGGACAGGGGGTGGGGAGAGACCCAGTACTTC. This gives the protein CASRTDRGWGETQYF.

The sample holds a few counts of this clonotype. V usage is TRBV19 and J usage is TRBJ1-1, with D perhaps matching TRBD1 (5 bases). This CDR3 region has 15 residues. The V and J ends lost 5 bases and 7 bases respectively, with 20 bases between them. The germline V gene has CDR1 LNHDA and CDR2 SQIVND (reference sequence). The CDR3 DNA reads TGTGCCAGTAGTCCACGGGACCCCTCCGCGCATGAAGCTTTCTTT. Amino acid sequence: CASSPRDPSAHEAFF.

This clonotype was seen only a few times. The rearrangement uses TRBV4-1 and TRBJ2-6; maybe TRBD2 (5 bases). Germline loops: CDR1 MGHRA, CDR2 YSYEKL. V lost 0 bases, J lost 2 bases, and 11 bases lay in between. The CDR3 has 17 amino acids. CDR3 sequence: CASSQDLRGTGANVLTF. The CDR3 DNA is TGCGCCAGCAGCCAAGATTTGCGAGGGACTGGGGCCAACGTCCTGACTTTC.

This clonotype occurred a few times. The chain links TRBV6-6 to TRBJ2-1; weak D call: TRBD1 (6 bases). V lost 0 bases to trimming and J lost 0 bases, with 9 bases between them. The germline V gene has CDR1 MNHNY and CDR2 SVGAGI (reference sequence). The CDR3 runs 16 residues. The CDR3 loop reads CASSYSDSISYNEQFF. The DNA for the CDR3 is TGTGCCAGCAGTTACTCGGACAGTATCTCCTACAATGAGCAGTTCTTC.

V is TRBV29-1 and J is TRBJ2-3; D remains ambiguous. The CDR3 runs 10 residues. Germline CDR1 reads SQVTM; CDR2 reads ANQGSEA. The V end was cut by 8 bases, the J end by 2 bases, with 5 bases between. The CDR3 protein is CSTFTDTQYF. Here the CDR3 DNA reads TGCAGCACCTTCACAGATACGCAGTATTTT.

The chain combines TRBV27 with TRBJ1-2, with 9 bases lining up with TRBD1. Trimming at V came to 5 bases and at J to 7 bases, leaving 8 bases not matched to a gene. The CDR3 covers 14 residues. The germline V gene encodes CDR1 MNHEY and CDR2 SMNVEV (reference sequence). The CDR3 sequence: CASSPGTGSTGYTF. The CDR3 nucleotides are TGTGCCAGCAGTCCCGGGACAGGGTCGACTGGCTACACCTTC.

The chain has TRBV6-2 or TRBV6-3 and TRBJ1-5, with 8 bases fitting TRBD1. CDR1 and CDR2 from the germline V gene are MNHEY and SVGEGT. Losses at the gene ends were 6 bases for V and 3 bases for J; bases not matched to a gene: 4. CDR3 length: 14 residues. The CDR3, as DNA: TGTGCCAGCAGAGGGGGACAGGCCAATCAGCCCCAGCATTTT. It yields the protein CASRGGQANQPQHF.

This clonotype was counted at least ten times. The chain recombines TRBV7-8 with TRBJ1-1; TRBD1 might be the D (5 bases). Trimming stripped 1 base from V and 0 bases from J, with 21 bases between. The CDR3 extends over 19 amino acids. CDR1 and CDR2 (germline): SGHVS, FQNEAQ. CDR3 nucleotide sequence: TGTGCCAGCAGCTTAGTTTGGAATCCGAACGGGGGGATGAACACTGAAGCTTTCTTT. Protein: CASSLVWNPNGGMNTEAFF.

This clonotype was detected only a few times. The chain joins TRBV19 to TRBJ1-2, with D perhaps matching TRBD1 (5 bases). Trimming removed 7 bases at V and 6 bases at J, with 12 bases between. Looked up from germline, CDR1 is LNHDA and CDR2 is SQIVND (reference sequence). The CDR3 has 12 amino acids. CDR3 in DNA: TGTGCCAGTACACCGGGGCCAGATGGCTACACCTTC. The encoded protein is CASTPGPDGYTF.

This clonotype appeared once. V usage is TRBV24-1 and J usage is TRBJ2-5; D possibly uses TRBD1 or TRBD2 (5 bases each). Germline assignment: CDR1 KGHDR and CDR2 SFDVKD. The V gene lost 0 bases and the J gene lost 2 bases, with 9 bases spanning the gap. The length of the CDR3 is 15 residues. The DNA of the CDR3 is TGTGCCACCAGTGATTTGAGGGACCCACAAGAGACCCAGTACTTC. Protein: CATSDLRDPQETQYF.

V gene TRBV10-2 combines with J gene TRBJ2-1, with 10 bases fitting TRBD2. This CDR3 is built from 15 residues. V was pared by 5 bases and J by 8 bases, with 9 bases of the junction left unmatched. Germline V gene lookup returns CDR1 WSHSY and CDR2 SAAADI. The CDR3 is CASSISGGAAHEQFF. DNA of the CDR3: TGCGCCAGCAGTATCAGCGGGGGGGCTGCCCATGAGCAGTTCTTC.